The text below deals with one T cell receptor beta chain. This entry is derived from a study of shared clonotypes between healthy human individuals. Across the whole study: With ages of 18 to 49, the donors were a couple of women and three men.

Trimming took 6 bases from V and 0 from J, leaving 12 bases between them. Germline CDR1 and CDR2: SGHRS and YFSETQ. CDR3 length: 14 amino acids. The donor cohort consisted entirely of Caucasian adults residing in Nashville, Tennessee. Generated by immunoSEQ multiplex PCR, the TCRdb table keeps only in-frame clones and is missing some. In the table there are 2 million to 2.5 million clones, approximately 95% of which are singletons. This clonotype was sampled from a man aged 18 to 35 in good health. The V and J genes are TRBV5-1 and TRBJ1-1, with unresolved D. The specimen was naive CD4+ T cells sorted from blood. As to subset: CD45RA+ positively selected. The CDR3 reads CASKTEIMNTEAFF. CDR3 bases: TGCGCCAGCAAGACGGAAATTATGAACACTGAAGCTTTCTTT. Full variable domain (outside the CDR3, taken from reference TRBV5-1 and TRBJ1-1): KAGVTQTPRYLIKTRGQQVTLSCSPISGHRSVSWYQQTPGQGLQFLFEYFSETQRNKGNFPGRFSGRQFSNSRSEMNVSTLELGDSALYLCASKTEIMNTEAFFGQGTRLTVV.